Following are 5 T cell receptor beta chains from one sample sequenced in a study of chemoradiotherapy in HPV16-positive cancers. Assay: immunoSEQ multiplex PCR; the TCRdb copy retains only in-frame clones and omits some. Of 2,800 or so clones listed, approximately 86% are singletons. Source: tumor tissue, taken from a patient who underwent chemoradiotherapy. The receptors shown here come from a human donor with HPV-associated anogenital cancer.

Comments on this clone: The sample contains more than one DNA sequence encoding this CDR3. The rearrangement joins TRBV20-1 to TRBJ1-1; no clear D. The V gene lost 0 bases and the J gene lost 5 bases, with 1 base spanning the gap. Germline V gene sequence: CDR1 DFQATT, CDR2 SNEGSKA (reference sequence). The CDR3 length is 10 residues. The CDR3 bases are TGCAGTGCTAGAGATACTGAAGCTTTCTTT. This translates into CSARDTEAFF.

The chain joins TRBV7-3 to TRBJ2-1; D is undetermined. Germline CDR1 reads SGHTA; CDR2 reads FQGTGA. The V end was cut by 2 bases, the J end by 5 bases, with 13 bases between. The CDR3 runs 15 residues. The CDR3 loop reads CASSLFGHRDNEQFF. CDR3 sequence (DNA): TGTGCCAGCAGCTTATTTGGGCACAGAGACAATGAGCAGTTCTTC. Drawing the rest from reference TRBV7-3 and TRBJ2-1, the complete variable domain is GAGVSQTPSNKVTEKGKYVELRCDPISGHTALYWYRQSLGQGPEFLIYFQGTGAADDSGLPNDRFFAVRPEGSVSTLKIQRTERGDSAVYLCASSLFGHRDNEQFFGPGTRLTVL.

The rearrangement links TRBV29-1 to TRBJ2-5, with 12 bases identical to TRBD2. V lost 4 bases and J lost 7; bases outside the gene matches: 4. CDR3 size: 13 residues. Germline V gene lookup returns CDR1 SQVTM and CDR2 ANQGSEA. The CDR3 bases are TGCAGCGTTGTGACTAGCGGGGGTGGGACCCAGTACTTC. Translating gives CSVVTSGGGTQYF.

CDR3 sequence reads: CASSAGTETFYEQYF. The CDR3 DNA reads TGTGCCAGCAGTGCTGGGACAGAAACTTTCTACGAGCAGTACTTC. The chain carries TRBV6-6 and TRBJ2-7, with 7 bases identical to TRBD1. The CDR3 has 15 amino acids. Per the germline V gene, CDR1 is MNHNY and CDR2 is SVGAGI (reference sequence). V gave up 5 bases and J gave up 3 bases; unmatched junction bases: 10.

This clone was detected only once. The chain recombines TRBV27 with TRBJ2-1, with 8 bases aligning to TRBD2. Per germline, CDR1 MNHEY and CDR2 SMNVEV (reference sequence). This CDR3 is built from 16 residues. V was pared by 7 bases and J by 0 bases, with 8 bases of the junction left unmatched. CDR3 loop: CASKLRGASSYNEQFF. CDR3 DNA: TGTGCCAGCAAACTGCGGGGGGCCAGCTCCTACAATGAGCAGTTCTTC.